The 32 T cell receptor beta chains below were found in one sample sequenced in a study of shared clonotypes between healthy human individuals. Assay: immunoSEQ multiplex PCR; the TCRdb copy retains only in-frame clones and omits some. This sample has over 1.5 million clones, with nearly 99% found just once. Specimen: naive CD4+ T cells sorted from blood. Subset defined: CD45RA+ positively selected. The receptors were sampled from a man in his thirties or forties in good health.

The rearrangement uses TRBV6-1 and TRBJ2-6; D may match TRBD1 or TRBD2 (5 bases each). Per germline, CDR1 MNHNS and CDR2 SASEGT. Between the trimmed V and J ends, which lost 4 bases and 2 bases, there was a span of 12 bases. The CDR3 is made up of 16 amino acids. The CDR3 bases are TGTGCCAGCAGTGGAGGGGCTATAGCTGGGGCCAACGTCCTGACTTTC. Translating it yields CASSGGAIAGANVLTF.

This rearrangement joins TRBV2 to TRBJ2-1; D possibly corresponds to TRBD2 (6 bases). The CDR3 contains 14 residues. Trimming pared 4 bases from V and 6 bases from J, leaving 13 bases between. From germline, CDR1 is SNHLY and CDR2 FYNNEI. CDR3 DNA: TGTGCCAGCAGTGCGGAGGGAGGCGGCAATGAGCAGTTCTTC. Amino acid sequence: CASSAEGGGNEQFF.

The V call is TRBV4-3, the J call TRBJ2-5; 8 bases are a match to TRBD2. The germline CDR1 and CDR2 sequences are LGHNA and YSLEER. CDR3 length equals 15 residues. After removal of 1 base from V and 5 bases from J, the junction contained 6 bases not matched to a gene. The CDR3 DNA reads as TGCGCCAGCAGCCAAGGACTAGCGAGAGGGGAGACCCAGTACTTC. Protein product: CASSQGLARGETQYF.

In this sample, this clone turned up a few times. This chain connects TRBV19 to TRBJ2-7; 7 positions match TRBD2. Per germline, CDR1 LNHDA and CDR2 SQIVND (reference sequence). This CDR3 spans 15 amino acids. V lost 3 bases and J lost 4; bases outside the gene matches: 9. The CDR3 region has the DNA TGTGCCAGTAGTATGTTCGGACAAGCGGGGTACGAGCAGTACTTC. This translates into CASSMFGQAGYEQYF.

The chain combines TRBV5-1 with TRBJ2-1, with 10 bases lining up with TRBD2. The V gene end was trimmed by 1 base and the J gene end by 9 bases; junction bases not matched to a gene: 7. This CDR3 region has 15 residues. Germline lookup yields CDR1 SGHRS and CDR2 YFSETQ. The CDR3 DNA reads TGCGCCAGCAGCTTGAGTAGCGGGAGGTTGGGTGAGCAGTTCTTC. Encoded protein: CASSLSSGRLGEQFF. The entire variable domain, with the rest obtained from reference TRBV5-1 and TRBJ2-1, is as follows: KAGVTQTPRYLIKTRGQQVTLSCSPISGHRSVSWYQQTPGQGLQFLFEYFSETQRNKGNFPGRFSGRQFSNSRSEMNVSTLELGDSALYLCASSLSSGRLGEQFFGPGTRLTVL.

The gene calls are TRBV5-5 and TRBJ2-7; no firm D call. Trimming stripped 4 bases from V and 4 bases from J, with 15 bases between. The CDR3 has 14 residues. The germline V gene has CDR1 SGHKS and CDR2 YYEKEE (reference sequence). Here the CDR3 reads CASSPVNFHYEQYF. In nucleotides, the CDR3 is TGTGCCAGCAGCCCCGTCAATTTCCATTACGAGCAGTACTTC.

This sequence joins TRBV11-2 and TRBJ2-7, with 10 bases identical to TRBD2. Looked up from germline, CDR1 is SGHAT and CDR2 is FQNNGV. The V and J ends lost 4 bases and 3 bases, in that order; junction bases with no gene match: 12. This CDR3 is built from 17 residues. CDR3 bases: TGTGCCAGCAGCTCCGCCTTAGCGGGAGGTCCCTTCTACGAGCAGTACTTC. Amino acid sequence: CASSSALAGGPFYEQYF.

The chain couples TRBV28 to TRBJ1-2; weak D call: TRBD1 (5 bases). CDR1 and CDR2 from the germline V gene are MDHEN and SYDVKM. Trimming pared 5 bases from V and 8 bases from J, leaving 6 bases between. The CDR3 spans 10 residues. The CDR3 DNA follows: TGTGCCAGCAGTGACAGAGGCTACACCTTC. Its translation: CASSDRGYTF.

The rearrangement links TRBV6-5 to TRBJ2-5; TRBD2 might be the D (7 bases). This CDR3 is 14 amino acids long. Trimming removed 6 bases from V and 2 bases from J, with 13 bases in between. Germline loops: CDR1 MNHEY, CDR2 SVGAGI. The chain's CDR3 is CASRRGGRQETQYF. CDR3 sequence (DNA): TGTGCCAGCAGAAGGGGGGGCAGGCAAGAGACCCAGTACTTC.

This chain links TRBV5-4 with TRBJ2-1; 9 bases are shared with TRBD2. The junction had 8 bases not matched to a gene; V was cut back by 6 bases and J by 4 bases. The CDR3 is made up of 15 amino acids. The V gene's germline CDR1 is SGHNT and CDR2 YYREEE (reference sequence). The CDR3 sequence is CASTRMTSGYNEQFF. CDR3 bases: TGTGCCAGCACGAGGATGACTAGCGGATACAATGAGCAGTTCTTC.

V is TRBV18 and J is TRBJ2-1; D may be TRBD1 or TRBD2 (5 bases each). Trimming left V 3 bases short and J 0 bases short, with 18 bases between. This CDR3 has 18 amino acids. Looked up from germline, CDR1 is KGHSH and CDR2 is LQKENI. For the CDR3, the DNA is TGTGCCAGCTCACCCCTTGCTGGAGGCCAGGGCTCCTACAATGAGCAGTTCTTC. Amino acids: CASSPLAGGQGSYNEQFF. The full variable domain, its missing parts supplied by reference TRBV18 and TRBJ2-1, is NAGVMQNPRHLVRRRGQEARLRCSPMKGHSHVYWYRQLPEEGLKFMVYLQKENIIDESGMPKERFSAEFPKEGPSILRIQQVVRGDSAAYFCASSPLAGGQGSYNEQFFGPGTRLTVL.

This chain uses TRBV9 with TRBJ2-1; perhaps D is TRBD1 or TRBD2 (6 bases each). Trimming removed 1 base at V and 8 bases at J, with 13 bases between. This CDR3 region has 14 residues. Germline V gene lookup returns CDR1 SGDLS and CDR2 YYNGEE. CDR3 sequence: CASSVLGGFYEQFF. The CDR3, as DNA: TGTGCCAGCAGCGTACTAGGGGGGTTTTATGAGCAGTTCTTC.

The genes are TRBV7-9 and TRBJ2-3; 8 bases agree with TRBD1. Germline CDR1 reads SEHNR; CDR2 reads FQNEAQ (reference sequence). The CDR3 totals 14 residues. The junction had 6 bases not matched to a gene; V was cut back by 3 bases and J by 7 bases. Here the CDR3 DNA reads TGTGCCAGCAGCTTCGGACAGGGACGAAATACGCAGTATTTT. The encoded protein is CASSFGQGRNTQYF.

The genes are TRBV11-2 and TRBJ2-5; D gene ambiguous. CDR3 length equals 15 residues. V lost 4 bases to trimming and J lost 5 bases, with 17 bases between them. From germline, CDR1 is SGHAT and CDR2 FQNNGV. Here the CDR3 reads CASSSVTFGVETQYF. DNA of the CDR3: TGTGCCAGCAGCTCGGTCACTTTTGGGGTGGAGACCCAGTACTTC.

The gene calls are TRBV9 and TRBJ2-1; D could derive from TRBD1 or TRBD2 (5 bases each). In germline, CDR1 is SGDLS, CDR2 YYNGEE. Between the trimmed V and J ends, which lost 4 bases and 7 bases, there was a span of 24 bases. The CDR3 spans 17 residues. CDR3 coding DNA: TGTGCCAGCAGCCTCTCCCCGGGACCTGCCTACGGAAATGAGCAGTTCTTC. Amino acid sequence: CASSLSPGPAYGNEQFF.

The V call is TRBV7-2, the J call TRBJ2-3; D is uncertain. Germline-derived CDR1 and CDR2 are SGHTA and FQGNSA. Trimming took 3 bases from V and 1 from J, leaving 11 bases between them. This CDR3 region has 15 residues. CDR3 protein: CASSFQSLGTDTQYF. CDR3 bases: TGTGCCAGCAGCTTCCAGTCCCTAGGCACAGATACGCAGTATTTT.

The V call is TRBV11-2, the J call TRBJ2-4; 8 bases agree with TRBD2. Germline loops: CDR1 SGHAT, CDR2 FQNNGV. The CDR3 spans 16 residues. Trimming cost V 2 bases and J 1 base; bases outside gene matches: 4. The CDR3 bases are TGTGCCAGCAGCTTACTAGCGGGTATTGCCAAAAACATTCAGTACTTC. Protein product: CASSLLAGIAKNIQYF.

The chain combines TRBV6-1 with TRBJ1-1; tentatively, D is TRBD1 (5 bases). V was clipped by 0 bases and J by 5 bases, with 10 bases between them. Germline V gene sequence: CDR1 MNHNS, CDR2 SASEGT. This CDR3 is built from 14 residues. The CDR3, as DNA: TGTGCCAGCAGTGAAGCTCCCGGGGGAACTGAAGCTTTCTTT. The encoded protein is CASSEAPGGTEAFF.

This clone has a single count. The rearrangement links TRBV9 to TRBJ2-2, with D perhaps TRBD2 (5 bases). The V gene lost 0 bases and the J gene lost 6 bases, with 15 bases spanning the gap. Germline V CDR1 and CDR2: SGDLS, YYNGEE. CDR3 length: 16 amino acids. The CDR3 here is CASSVGASEAAGELFF. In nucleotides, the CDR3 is TGTGCCAGCAGCGTAGGGGCATCGGAAGCGGCCGGGGAGCTGTTTTTT.

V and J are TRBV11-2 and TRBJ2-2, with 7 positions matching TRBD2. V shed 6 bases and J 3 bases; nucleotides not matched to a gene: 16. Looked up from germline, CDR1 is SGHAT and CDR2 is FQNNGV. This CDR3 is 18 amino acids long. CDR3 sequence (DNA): TGTGCCAGCAGTCCTGTTCTGGGCGGGAGATCGGACACCGGGGAGCTGTTTTTT. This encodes CASSPVLGGRSDTGELFF.

The CDR3 nucleotides are TGCGCCAGCAGCTTAGAGGGGGCGGCCTCCTACGAGCAGTACTTC. Encoded protein: CASSLEGAASYEQYF. This chain joins TRBV5-1 and TRBJ2-7; 7 bases line up with TRBD1. The germline V gene encodes CDR1 SGHRS and CDR2 YFSETQ. V lost 2 bases, J lost 0 bases, and 5 bases stayed unmatched. CDR3 length equals 15 residues.

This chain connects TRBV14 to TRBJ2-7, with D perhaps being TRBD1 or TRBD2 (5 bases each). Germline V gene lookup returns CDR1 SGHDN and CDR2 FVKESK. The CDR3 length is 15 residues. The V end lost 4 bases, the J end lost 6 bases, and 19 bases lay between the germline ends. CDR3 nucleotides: TGTGCCAGCAGCCCCTTGATCCACCAGGGAGCCGAGCAGTACTTC. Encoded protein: CASSPLIHQGAEQYF.

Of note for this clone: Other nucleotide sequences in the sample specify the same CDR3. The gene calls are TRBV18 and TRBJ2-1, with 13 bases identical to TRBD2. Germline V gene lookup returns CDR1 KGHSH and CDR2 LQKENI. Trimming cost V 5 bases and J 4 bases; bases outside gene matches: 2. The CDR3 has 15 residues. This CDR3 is CASSELAGGYNEQFF. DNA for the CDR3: TGTGCCAGCTCAGAACTAGCGGGAGGGTACAATGAGCAGTTCTTC.

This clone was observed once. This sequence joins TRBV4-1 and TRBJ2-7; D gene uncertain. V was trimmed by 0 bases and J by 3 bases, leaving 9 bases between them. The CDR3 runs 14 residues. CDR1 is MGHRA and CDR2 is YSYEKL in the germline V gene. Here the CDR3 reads CASSQDLTIYEQYF. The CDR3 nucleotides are TGCGCCAGCAGCCAAGACCTTACTATCTACGAGCAGTACTTC.

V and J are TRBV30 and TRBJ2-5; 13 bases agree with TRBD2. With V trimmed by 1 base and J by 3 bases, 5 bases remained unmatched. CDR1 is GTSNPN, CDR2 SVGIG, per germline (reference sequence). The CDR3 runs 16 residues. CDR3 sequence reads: CAWSGGTSGDEETQYF. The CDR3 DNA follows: TGTGCCTGGAGTGGTGGGACTAGCGGGGATGAAGAGACCCAGTACTTC.

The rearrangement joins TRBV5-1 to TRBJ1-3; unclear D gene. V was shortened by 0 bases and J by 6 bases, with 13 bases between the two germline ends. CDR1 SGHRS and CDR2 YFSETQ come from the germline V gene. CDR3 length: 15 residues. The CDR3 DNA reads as TGCGCCAGCAGCTTGGGGGCCAGGTCACAAAACACCATATATTTT. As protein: CASSLGARSQNTIYF.

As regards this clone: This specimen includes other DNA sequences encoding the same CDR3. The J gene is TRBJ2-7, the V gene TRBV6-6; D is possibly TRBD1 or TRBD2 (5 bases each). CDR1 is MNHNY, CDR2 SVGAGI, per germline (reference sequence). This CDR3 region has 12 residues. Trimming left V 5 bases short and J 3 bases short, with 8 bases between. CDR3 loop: CASSPGSYEQYF. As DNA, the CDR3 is TGTGCCAGCAGTCCAGGGAGCTACGAGCAGTACTTC.

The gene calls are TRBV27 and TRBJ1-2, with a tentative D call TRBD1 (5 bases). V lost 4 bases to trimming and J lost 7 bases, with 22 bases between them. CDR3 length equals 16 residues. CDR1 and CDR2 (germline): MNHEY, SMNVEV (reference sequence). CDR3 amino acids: CASSSVWRQGFVGYTF. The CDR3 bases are TGTGCCAGCAGTTCTGTATGGCGCCAGGGCTTTGTTGGCTACACCTTC.

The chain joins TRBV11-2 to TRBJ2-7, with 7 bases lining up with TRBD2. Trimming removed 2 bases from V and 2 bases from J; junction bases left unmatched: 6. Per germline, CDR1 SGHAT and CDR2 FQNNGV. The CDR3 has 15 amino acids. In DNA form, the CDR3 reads TGTGCCAGCAGCTTACTTCTAGCGGCGACCTACGAGCAGTACTTC. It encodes CASSLLLAATYEQYF.

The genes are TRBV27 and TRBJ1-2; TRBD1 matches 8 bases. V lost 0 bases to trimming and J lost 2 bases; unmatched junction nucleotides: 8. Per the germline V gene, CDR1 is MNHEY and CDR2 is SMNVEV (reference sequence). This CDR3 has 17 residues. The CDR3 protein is CASSLSGQARLNYGYTF. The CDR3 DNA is TGTGCCAGCAGTTTATCGGGACAGGCTCGACTGAACTATGGCTACACCTTC.

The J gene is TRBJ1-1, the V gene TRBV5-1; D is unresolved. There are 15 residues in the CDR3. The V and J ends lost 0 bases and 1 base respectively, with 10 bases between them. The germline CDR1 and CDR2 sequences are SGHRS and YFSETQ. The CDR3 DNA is TGCGCCAGCAGCTTGGTTATTTCGGGGAACACTGAAGCTTTCTTT. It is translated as CASSLVISGNTEAFF.

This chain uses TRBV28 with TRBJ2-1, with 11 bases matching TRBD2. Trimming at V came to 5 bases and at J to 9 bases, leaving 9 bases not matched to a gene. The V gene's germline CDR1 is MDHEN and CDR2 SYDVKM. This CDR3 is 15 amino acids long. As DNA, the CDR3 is TGTGCCAGCAGTCAAGGGACTAGCGGCAGACGTGAGCAGTTCTTC. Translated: CASSQGTSGRREQFF.